What follows describes a single T cell receptor beta chain. Its antigen is unknown. No quality values exist for individual bases; no much larger clone is one base distant. The data stem from a study of T cell responses to AZD1222 COVID-19 vaccine (dated by TCRdb to the early 2020s). About the investigation overall: TCR sequencing covered over 230 trial participants: 207 given two doses of AZD1222 and about 26 given two doses of MenACWY control vaccine. Enrollment into the trials was organized by age into subgroups of 18-55, 56-69 and 70-plus years, and those subgroups contained approximately 160, 26 and 62 TCR-sequenced participants, respectively.

The research as a whole found: Conclusions about previously exposed vaccinees are limited because only six or seven AZD1222 recipients were SARS-CoV-2 seropositive at baseline. Because no day 14 peak-response samples were available, the repertoires could be characterized only after the peak T cell response. The whole spike protein was spanned by vaccine-associated CD4 TCRs, and dominant responses were seen in regions 160-218 and 743-854. Nearly half of unique spike-specific TCRs reportedly recognized epitopes outside regions mutated in the B.1.351 and B.1.1.7 variants. Participants were mostly white British, with more females than males. The authors suggested clonal diversity may have been underestimated. The 56-69-year group was small, and its depth increase did not reach significance, likely because of low power. After two AZD1222 doses, both the breadth and the depth of spike-specific TCRs were significantly higher than at day 0 and than in MenACWY recipients.

What this sample's time point label stands for: baseline before first vaccination. Per the publication, the treatment or condition label means: meningococcal conjugate vaccine given as trial control. Vaccinee samples were obtained from the UK trials COV001 and COV002, which included a single-blind randomized controlled phase 2/3 trial of AZD1222 (ChAdOx1 nCoV-19) in healthy adults. Trial participant PBMC samples were collected at day 0 and day 28 after the second dose for TCRbeta chain sequencing. The CDR3 runs 12 residues from the cysteine to the phenylalanine. The CDR3 DNA has 36 bases and is translated from base 1. Reading the germline V gene (reference sequence) gives CDR1 MNHEY and CDR2 SMNVEV. V is cut back by 5 bases and J by 15 bases, with 6 bases in the junction unmatched. The CDR3 regions of human TCRbeta chains were analyzed by immunosequencing. As for the original processing: TCRs in the repertoires were compared against a reference library of SARS-CoV-2-specific TCRs that had been generated with the MIRA antigen-specificity platform. Breadth was defined as the fraction of unique TCRs that were SARS-CoV-2-associated, and depth was defined as the fraction of total T cells that were SARS-CoV-2-associated. Each spike-specific TCR was assigned to its reactive spike region and to a CD4 or CD8 class using the MIRA data. Log10-transformed breadth and depth values were compared by one-way ANOVA with Sidak's multiple comparisons tests. TCRdb provides this immuneACCESS table in a form limited to in-frame rearrangements. Some clones are lacking; in checked studies, under half of them reflect an unresolved V gene, and why the rest are absent is not known. Clone size and the V and J calls come from that table; the DNA yielded D and trimming. The sample table shows roughly 160,000 clones, and 92% are seen once. Clones ranked in the top ten supply about 4% of the sample.

The rearrangement joined TRBV27 to TRBJ2-4, and 11 junctional nucleotides match TRBD1. This specimen consisted of peripheral blood, obtained on day 0 of MenACWY control vaccination. The sequence was collected from an adult in good health. This receptor carries the CDR3 CASSPGQGAWYF. The nucleotides are TGTGCCAGCAGTCCTGGACAGGGGGCCTGGTACTTC.